This TCR beta chain emerged from a study of blood T cell repertoires in COVID-19. Across the whole study: The United States, Italy and Spain provided the acute and convalescent COVID-19 samples. PBMCs, B-cell-depleted T cells, or T cells were the source of the cDNA or gDNA that made up the material.

Authors' analysis steps: Quantification of nucleated cells was approximated via reference gene primer amplification. TCRdb's table, derived via immunoSEQ multiplex PCR, lists solely in-frame clones and lacks some. V and J calls and clone size are copied from that table; D and trimming were computed from the DNA. The sample yields about 280,000 clones, roughly 89% seen once. The V end was cut by 8 bases, the J end by 0 bases, with 8 bases between. Germline assignment: CDR1 MDHEN and CDR2 SYDVKM. The CDR3 totals 13 residues. Recovered status in Cohort 3 required two negative PCRs, clearance, or symptom resolution.

The material sequenced was PBMCs or T cells enriched from blood (not recorded which). The genes are TRBV28 and TRBJ1-3; D gene ambiguous. The source of this sequence is a woman aged 40 to 50 who had recovered from COVID-19. CDR3 protein: CASVGDSGNTIYF. Written as DNA, the CDR3 is TGTGCCAGCGTGGGCGACTCTGGAAACACCATATATTTT. The full variable domain, rest sourced from reference TRBV28 and TRBJ1-3, is DVKVTQSSRYLVKRTGEKVFLECVQDMDHENMFWYRQDPGLGLRLIYFSYDVKMKEKGDIPEGYSVSREKKERFSLILESASTNQTSMYLCASVGDSGNTIYFGEGSWLTVV.